The T cell receptor beta chain described here comes from a study of blood T cell repertoires in COVID-19. Background on the study: Samples came from the United States, Italy and Spain, spanning acute and convalescent COVID-19. PBMCs, B-cell-depleted T cells, or T cells provided the cDNA or gDNA that made up the material.

Source study methods: For nucleated cells, counts were estimated from reference gene primer amplification. TCRdb's table, derived via immunoSEQ multiplex PCR, lists solely in-frame clones and lacks some. Clonal size and the V and J genes are those of that table, whereas D and trimming came from the DNA. This sample has some 140,000 clones, with around 83% found just once. Germline V gene data show CDR1 as LGHNA and CDR2 as YNFKEQ. The length of the CDR3 is 14 residues. The ends were cut back, 0 bases at V and 5 bases at J, with 10 bases in the middle. During active infection, Seattle patients enrolled and were then monitored through disease.

The sample taken for sequencing was peripheral blood. The chain is built from TRBV4-2 and TRBJ2-5; the D gene is possibly TRBD2 (5 bases). This clonotype was obtained from a woman aged 60-75 years with COVID-19, enrolled during active disease. The CDR3 loop is CASSQDLASETQYF. CDR3 nucleotide sequence: TGTGCCAGCAGCCAAGATCTAGCTTCGGAGACCCAGTACTTC.